This T cell receptor beta chain comes out of a study of T-cell reconstitution after alpha-beta-depleted transplantation in children. Findings and caveats of the study: From newly produced T cells came most of the T-cell counts and diversity one year after transplant.

In the case of this clonotype: Its antigen is as yet unknown.

The authors prepared the TCRbeta library with unique molecular identifiers. TCRdb redid the calling of the PCR reads with MiXCR, one entry per CDR3 protein. Among hundreds of thousands of distinct CDR3 sequences listed, around 12% were seen once. The CDR3 runs to 15 residues. CDR1 and CDR2 (germline): MNHEY, SVGAGI. V gave up 0 bases and J gave up 5 bases, with 13 bases separating them. The material sequenced was PBMCs, taken before TCRalphabeta/CD19-depleted stem cell transplant. This receptor was taken from a girl aged 2-9 years with congenital amegakaryocytic thrombocytopenia, due to receive a stem cell transplant. This chain links TRBV6-5 with TRBJ2-5, with a possible D match to TRBD2 (6 bases). CDR3 DNA sequence: TGTGCCAGCAGTTACTCCCGGGAGCATGGGGAGACCCAGTACTTC. Translation: CASSYSREHGETQYF.